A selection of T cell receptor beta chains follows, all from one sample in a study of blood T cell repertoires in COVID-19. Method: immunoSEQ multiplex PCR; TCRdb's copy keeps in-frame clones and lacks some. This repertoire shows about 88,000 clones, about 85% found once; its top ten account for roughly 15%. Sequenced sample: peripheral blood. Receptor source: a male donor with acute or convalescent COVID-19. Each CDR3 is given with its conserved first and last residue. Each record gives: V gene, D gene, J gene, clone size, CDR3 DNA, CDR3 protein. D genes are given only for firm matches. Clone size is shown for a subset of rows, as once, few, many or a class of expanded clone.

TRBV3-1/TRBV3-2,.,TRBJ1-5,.,TGTGCCAGCAGCCCTTTCCTAGGAGGCAATCAGCCCCAGCATTTT,CASSPFLGGNQPQHF
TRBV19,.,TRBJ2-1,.,TGTGCCAGTACGCCGGCGGGCCTTGGGAATGAGCAGTTCTTC,CASTPAGLGNEQFF
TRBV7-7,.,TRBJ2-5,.,TGTGCTAGCAGCTCCCTAGGGGGGGCTCGGGAGACCCAGTACTTC,CASSSLGGARETQYF
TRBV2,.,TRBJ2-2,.,TGTGCCAGCAGTGAAGAAGGGTTACAGGGCGGCGGGGAGCTGTTTTTT,CASSEEGLQGGGELFF
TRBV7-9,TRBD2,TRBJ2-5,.,TGTGCCAGCAGCCGCTGGACTAGCGCCACGGAGACCCAGTACTTC,CASSRWTSATETQYF
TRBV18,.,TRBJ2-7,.,TGTGCCAGCTCACCTTCCGGCGGGTCCCACGAGCAGTACTTC,CASSPSGGSHEQYF
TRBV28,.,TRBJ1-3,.,TGTGCCAGCAGTTTATTGTTAGGGGGGGCTGGAAACACCATATATTTT,CASSLLLGGAGNTIYF
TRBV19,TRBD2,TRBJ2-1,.,TGTGCCAGTAGTCAGGGGGGACTAGCGAAAGCAGGTGAGCAGTTCTTC,CASSQGGLAKAGEQFF
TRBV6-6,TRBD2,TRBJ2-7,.,TGTGCCAGCAGGACTAGCGGGGTCAACTACGAGCAGTACTTC,CASRTSGVNYEQYF
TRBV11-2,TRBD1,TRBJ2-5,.,TGTGCCAGCAGCTTACGGTCGACAGGGGAAGAGACCCAGTACTTC,CASSLRSTGEETQYF
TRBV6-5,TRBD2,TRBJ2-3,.,TGTGCCAGCCGGCGGGGAGGGGAGGCAGATACGCAGTATTTT,CASRRGGEADTQYF
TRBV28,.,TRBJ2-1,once,TGTGCCAGCAGGGGGACCGGGACAAAGAGGGATGAGCAGTTCTTC,CASRGTGTKRDEQFF
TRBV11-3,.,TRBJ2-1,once,TGTGCCAGCAGCTTAGGCAGGGGCTCCTACAATGAGCAGTTCTTC,CASSLGRGSYNEQFF
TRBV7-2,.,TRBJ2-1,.,TGTGCCAGCAGCTTAGCTGGGGGACAACTCAATGAGCAGTTCTTC,CASSLAGGQLNEQFF
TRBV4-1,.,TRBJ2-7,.,TGCGCCAGCAGCCAAGGCAGGGCTTCCTACGAGCAGTACTTC,CASSQGRASYEQYF
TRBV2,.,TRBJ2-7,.,TGTGCCAGCAGTGGACTGGCCCCCGACGAGCAGTACTTC,CASSGLAPDEQYF
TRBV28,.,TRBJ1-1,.,TGTGCCAGCAGTTTATCTTGGAACACTGAAGCTTTCTTT,CASSLSWNTEAFF
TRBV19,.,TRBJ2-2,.,TGTGCCAGTAGTTTCAGGGGGAACACCGGGGAGCTGTTTTTT,CASSFRGNTGELFF
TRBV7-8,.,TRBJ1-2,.,TGTGCCAGCGGCTCGGGGGTTGACTATGGCTACACCTTC,CASGSGVDYGYTF
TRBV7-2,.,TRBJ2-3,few,TGTGCCAGCAGCTTATCCCCAACAGATACGCAGTATTTT,CASSLSPTDTQYF
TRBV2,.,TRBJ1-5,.,TGTGCCAGCAGTGAAGGGCGGGGGGGCGATCAGCCCCAGCATTTT,CASSEGRGGDQPQHF
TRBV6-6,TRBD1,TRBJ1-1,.,TGTGCCAGCAGTTATTACCCCGGGACAGCGAACACTGAAGCTTTCTTT,CASSYYPGTANTEAFF
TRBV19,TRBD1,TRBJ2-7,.,TGTGCCAGTAGTCCACTCCCCGGGACAGATATTACCTACGAGCAGTACTTC,CASSPLPGTDITYEQYF
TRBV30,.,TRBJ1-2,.,TGTGCCTGGAGCCATGACACAGGGACCCTCTATGGCTACACCTTC,CAWSHDTGTLYGYTF
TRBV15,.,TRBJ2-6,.,TGTGCCACCAGCATTAATCCTGGGGCCAACGTCCTGACTTTC,CATSINPGANVLTF
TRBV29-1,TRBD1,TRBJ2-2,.,TGCAGCGTTGAGGGAGGGACAGGGAGGACCGGGGAGCTGTTTTTT,CSVEGGTGRTGELFF
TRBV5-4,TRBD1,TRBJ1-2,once,TGTGCCAGCAGCTTGGGTCGCGACAGGGTTCATGGCTACACCTTC,CASSLGRDRVHGYTF
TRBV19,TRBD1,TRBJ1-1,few,TGTGCCACTCGAGCCCGGACAGGCGGACCCCTCACTGAAGCTTTCTTT,CATRARTGGPLTEAFF
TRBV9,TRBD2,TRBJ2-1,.,TGTGCCAGCAGCGTAGATCTAGCGGGGAGGAATGAGCAGTTCTTC,CASSVDLAGRNEQFF
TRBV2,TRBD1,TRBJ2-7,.,TGTGCCAGCAGGTCGCAGGGGGCGCCAACCGAGCAGTACTTC,CASRSQGAPTEQYF
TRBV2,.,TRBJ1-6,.,TGTGCCAGCAGTAACCGGGAAGGGGGTTCACCCCTCCACTTT,CASSNREGGSPLHF
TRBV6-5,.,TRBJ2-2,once,TGTGCCAGCAGTCGTAACACCGGGGAGCTGTTTTTT,CASSRNTGELFF
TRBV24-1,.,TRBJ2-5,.,TGTGCCACCAGTGATCCGGGGGGCGTCGAGACCCAGTACTTC,CATSDPGGVETQYF
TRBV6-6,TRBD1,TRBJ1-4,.,TGTGCCAGCAGTCCCTCGGGGACAGGGAGGACTAATGAAAAACTGTTTTTT,CASSPSGTGRTNEKLFF
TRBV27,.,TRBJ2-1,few,TGTGCCAGCAGTTTCAGGGGAACGATCAATGAGCAGTTCTTC,CASSFRGTINEQFF
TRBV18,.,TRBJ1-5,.,TGTGCCAGCTCACTTCAGAATCAGCCCCAGCATTTT,CASSLQNQPQHF
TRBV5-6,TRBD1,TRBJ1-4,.,TGTGCCAGCAGCTTGGGAGGGACAGGGTCCTCGGTACTGTTTTTT,CASSLGGTGSSVLFF
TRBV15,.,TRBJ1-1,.,TGTGCCACCAGCAGAGACGAGGTGATCACTGAAGCTTTCTTT,CATSRDEVITEAFF
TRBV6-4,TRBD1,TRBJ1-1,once,TGTGCCAGCAGCGAAACAGGGGGCAGTACTGAAGCTTTCTTT,CASSETGGSTEAFF
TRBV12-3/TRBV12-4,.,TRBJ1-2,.,TGTGCCAGCAGTTCCCCTTCTGGCTACACCTTC,CASSSPSGYTF
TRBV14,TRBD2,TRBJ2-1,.,TGTGCCAGCAGCCGAGCGGGGGGGTTATACAATGAGCAGTTCTTC,CASSRAGGLYNEQFF
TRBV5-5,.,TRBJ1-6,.,TGTGCCAGCAGCCTACCCCCTAATTCACCCCTCCACTTT,CASSLPPNSPLHF
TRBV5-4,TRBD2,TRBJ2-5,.,TGTGCCAGCAGCCTGGGACTAGCGGGGGGAGGAGAGACCCAGTACTTC,CASSLGLAGGGETQYF
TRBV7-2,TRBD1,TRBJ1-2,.,TGTGCCAGCAGCTTAGATTCGGACAGGGGATCTTATGGCTACACCTTC,CASSLDSDRGSYGYTF
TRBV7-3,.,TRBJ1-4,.,TGTGCCAGCTCGGAGGGGATTGGTGAAAAACTGTTTTTT,CASSEGIGEKLFF
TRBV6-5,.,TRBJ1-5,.,TGTGCCAGCAGTACGGGACTGTGGGGCAATCAGCCCCAGCATTTT,CASSTGLWGNQPQHF
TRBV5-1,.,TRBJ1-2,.,TGCGCCAGCAGCTTGGGGGAGGGATGGTTCAACTATGGCTACACCTTC,CASSLGEGWFNYGYTF
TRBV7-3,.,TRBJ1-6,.,TGTGCCAGCAGCTTCGGGGGACTTAATTCACCCCTCCACTTT,CASSFGGLNSPLHF